This T cell receptor (beta chain) was sequenced during a study of T cell repertoires in cytomegalovirus infection. Study background: Public TCR beta signatures provided an indication of both CMV infection and a matching HLA type. Whole-study results and caveats: CMV carriers with the relevant HLA were identified by cumulative public TCR beta family frequency. HLA-C-restricted CMV clonotypes gave the most frequent clonotype in two of eight donors.

This clonotype occurred a few times. Its target is not known. J was trimmed by 4 bases and V by 5 bases; bases with no gene match: 6. Looked up from germline, CDR1 is SEHNR and CDR2 is FQNEAQ (reference sequence). The CDR3 runs 15 residues. TCRdb itself ran the reads through MiXCR, one entry per CDR3 protein. The sample holds about 770,000 distinct CDR3 sequences, just under 30% seen once. The input for sequencing was cultured CD8+ T cells from PBMCs, taken from culture after CMV antigen stimulation. This clonotype was obtained from a human donor in good health (CMV status not recorded). Some clones in this sample may be carry-over from other donors' samples. The chain employs TRBV7-9 and TRBJ2-2; 8 nucleotides align to TRBD1. The CDR3 nucleotides read TGTGCCAGCAGCCGGACAGGGTATAGCACCGGGGAGCTGTTTTTT. Protein sequence: CASSRTGYSTGELFF.